These T cell receptor beta chains were read from a single sample in a study of shared clonotypes between healthy human individuals. Clones were sequenced by immunoSEQ multiplex PCR, and TCRdb holds only the in-frame ones, with some missing. The table lists under 1 million clones, 85% to 95% of them singletons. Sequencing was performed on naive CD8+ T cells sorted from blood. The source is a man younger than 45 in good health. Both conserved end residues are part of each CDR3. A D gene is named only where the DNA matches it firmly. Only part of the rows carry a size: once, few, many, or a class if the clone is expanded.

V gene	D gene	J gene	clone size	CDR3 DNA	CDR3 protein
TRBV5-4	-	TRBJ1-2	-	TGTGCCAGCAGCTTGAAGGGATACGGCTATGGCTACACCTTC	CASSLKGYGYGYTF
TRBV11-2	-	TRBJ2-1	-	TGTGCCAGCAGCTTAGGGCGGGTAGGTATTAACTACAATGAGCAGTTCTTC	CASSLGRVGINYNEQFF
TRBV20-1	-	TRBJ2-2	-	TGCAGTGCTAGGGGGACCGGGGAGCTGTTTTTT	CSARGTGELFF
TRBV4-3	TRBD1	TRBJ2-7	-	TGCGCCAGCAGCCAAGATCACAGGGGAACCTACGAGCAGTACTTC	CASSQDHRGTYEQYF
TRBV6-6	-	TRBJ2-1	-	TGTGCCAGCAGTTACAAGGACCGCTCCTACAATGAGCAGTTCTTC	CASSYKDRSYNEQFF
TRBV28	-	TRBJ2-2	-	TGTGCCAGCAGTAAACTCACAGCGAACACCGGGGAGCTGTTTTTT	CASSKLTANTGELFF
TRBV7-6	TRBD2	TRBJ2-2	-	TGTGCCAGCAGCACCCCAGCCGGGACTAGCGGAAAGGACGGGGAGCTGTTTTTT	CASSTPAGTSGKDGELFF
TRBV5-4	-	TRBJ1-1	-	TGTGCCAGCAGCTTGGCGGGGGGGAACACTGAAGCTTTCTTT	CASSLAGGNTEAFF
TRBV2	-	TRBJ2-2	few	TGTGCCAGCAGATGGACAGGAGGGGACACCGGGGAGCTGTTTTTT	CASRWTGGDTGELFF
TRBV4-3	TRBD1	TRBJ2-7	-	TGCGCCAGCAGCCAAGCCTGGCCCCCCTCCGGGACAGGGGGCGCCGAGCAGTACTTC	CASSQAWPPSGTGGAEQYF
TRBV5-1	TRBD1	TRBJ2-7	-	TGCGCCAGCAGCTTGTATGGGACAGGGGATATCGCCGAGCAGTACTTC	CASSLYGTGDIAEQYF
TRBV19	TRBD2	TRBJ2-3	-	TGTGCCAGTAGTATTAGCGGGAGTGCAGATACGCAGTATTTT	CASSISGSADTQYF
TRBV5-1	TRBD1	TRBJ2-7	-	TGCGCCAGCAGCGCGTCGGGGTGGACAGGGGGTGACGAGCAGTACTTC	CASSASGWTGGDEQYF
TRBV9	TRBD2	TRBJ2-7	-	TGTGCCAGCAGCCCCGGTCTAGCGGGGTCCTACGAGCAGTACTTC	CASSPGLAGSYEQYF
TRBV28	-	TRBJ1-1	-	TGTGCCAGCAGTTCCCCGACGGAGATGAACACTGAAGCTTTCTTT	CASSSPTEMNTEAFF
TRBV6-6	-	TRBJ2-7	-	TGTGCCAGCAGTTACTCGTTGGAGGGTACCTACGAGCAGTACTTC	CASSYSLEGTYEQYF
TRBV27	-	TRBJ2-7	-	TGTGCCAGCAGTTTAACCGGCTCCGAGCAGTACTTC	CASSLTGSEQYF
TRBV5-1	-	TRBJ2-1	-	TGCGCCAGCAGCTTCCGCGGCAGCCGCAATGAGCAGTTCTTC	CASSFRGSRNEQFF
TRBV6-5	-	TRBJ1-1	-	TGTGCCAGCAGTGGGGGCATGAACACTGAAGCTTTCTTT	CASSGGMNTEAFF
TRBV7-9	TRBD1	TRBJ1-2	-	TGTGCCAGCAGCCCTTCCGCAGGGGGCGCCTATGGCTACACCTTC	CASSPSAGGAYGYTF
TRBV28	TRBD2	TRBJ2-1	-	TGTGCCAGCAGTTCGTGGGCTAGCGGGACGGTCTACAATGAGCAGTTCTTC	CASSSWASGTVYNEQFF
TRBV6-1	-	TRBJ1-1	-	TGTGCCAGCAACGAGAACACTGAAGCTTTCTTT	CASNENTEAFF
TRBV9	TRBD1	TRBJ2-7	-	TGTGCCAGCAGCTATACCGGGACAGGGGTCGACGAGCAGTACTTC	CASSYTGTGVDEQYF
TRBV28	TRBD2	TRBJ2-1	once	TGTGCCAGCAGTGCGAGGGAGGGCGGGAGCATAAGGTATGAGCAGTTCTTC	CASSAREGGSIRYEQFF
TRBV15	TRBD1	TRBJ2-2	-	TGTGCCACCAGCAGAGAGCACTGGGACAGGGGGGACACCGGGGAGCTGTTTTTT	CATSREHWDRGDTGELFF
TRBV28	TRBD2	TRBJ2-7	-	TGTGCCACGGAACCCTATAGCGGGAGTTACTACGAGCAGTACTTC	CATEPYSGSYYEQYF
TRBV27	-	TRBJ2-3	few	TGTGCCAGCTCAACGGGTTATACGCAGTATTTT	CASSTGYTQYF
TRBV18	TRBD1	TRBJ1-6	-	TGTGCCAGCTCACCAAAACAGGGGATATCACCCCTCCACTTT	CASSPKQGISPLHF